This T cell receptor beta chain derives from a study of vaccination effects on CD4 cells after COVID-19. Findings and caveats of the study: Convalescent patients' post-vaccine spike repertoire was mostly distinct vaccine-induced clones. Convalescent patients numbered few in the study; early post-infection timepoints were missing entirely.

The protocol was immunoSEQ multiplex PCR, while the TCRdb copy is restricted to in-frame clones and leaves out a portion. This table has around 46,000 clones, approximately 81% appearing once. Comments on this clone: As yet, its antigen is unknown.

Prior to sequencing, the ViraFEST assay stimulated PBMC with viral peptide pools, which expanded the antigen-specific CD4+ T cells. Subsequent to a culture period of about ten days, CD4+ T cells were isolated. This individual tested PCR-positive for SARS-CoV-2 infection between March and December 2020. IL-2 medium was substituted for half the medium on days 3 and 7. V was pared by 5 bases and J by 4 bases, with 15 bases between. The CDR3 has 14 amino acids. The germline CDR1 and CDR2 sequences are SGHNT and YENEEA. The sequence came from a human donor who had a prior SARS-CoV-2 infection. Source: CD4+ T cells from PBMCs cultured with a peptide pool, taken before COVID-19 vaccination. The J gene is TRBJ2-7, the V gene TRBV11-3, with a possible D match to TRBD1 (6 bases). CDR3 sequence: CASSTSGTHYEQYF. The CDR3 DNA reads TGTGCCAGCAGCACTTCCGGGACACATTACGAGCAGTACTTC.